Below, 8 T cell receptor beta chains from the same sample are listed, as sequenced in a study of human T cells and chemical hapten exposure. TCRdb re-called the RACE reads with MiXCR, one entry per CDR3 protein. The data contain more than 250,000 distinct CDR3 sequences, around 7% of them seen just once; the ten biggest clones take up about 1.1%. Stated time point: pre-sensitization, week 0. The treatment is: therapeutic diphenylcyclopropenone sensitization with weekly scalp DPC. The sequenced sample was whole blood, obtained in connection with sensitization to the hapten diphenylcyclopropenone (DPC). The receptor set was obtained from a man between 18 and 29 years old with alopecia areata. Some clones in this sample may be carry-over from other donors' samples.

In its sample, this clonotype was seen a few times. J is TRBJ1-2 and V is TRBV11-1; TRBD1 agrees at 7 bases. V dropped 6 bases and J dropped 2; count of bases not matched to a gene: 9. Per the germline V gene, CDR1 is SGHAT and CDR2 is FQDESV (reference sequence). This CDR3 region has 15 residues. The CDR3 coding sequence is TGTGCCAGCAGTCGGGACAGCACGATCAACTATGGCTACACCTTC. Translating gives CASSRDSTINYGYTF.

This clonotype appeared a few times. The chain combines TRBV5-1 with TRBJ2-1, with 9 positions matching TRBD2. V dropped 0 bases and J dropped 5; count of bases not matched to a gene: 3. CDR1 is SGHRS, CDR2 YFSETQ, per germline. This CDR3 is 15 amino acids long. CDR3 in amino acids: CASSLGPSGDNEQFF. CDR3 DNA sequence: TGCGCCAGCAGCTTGGGGCCTAGCGGGGACAATGAGCAGTTCTTC.

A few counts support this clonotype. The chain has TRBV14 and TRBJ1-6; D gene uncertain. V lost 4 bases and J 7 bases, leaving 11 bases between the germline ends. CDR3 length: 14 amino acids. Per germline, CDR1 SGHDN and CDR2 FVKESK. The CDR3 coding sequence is TGTGCCAGCAGCCCACGACGGAAGAATTCACCCCTCCACTTT. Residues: CASSPRRKNSPLHF. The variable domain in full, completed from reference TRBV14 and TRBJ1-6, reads EAGVTQFPSHSVIEKGQTVTLRCDPISGHDNLYWYRRVMGKEIKFLLHFVKESKQDESGMPNNRFLAERTGGTYSTLKVQPAELEDSGVYFCASSPRRKNSPLHFGNGTRLTVT.

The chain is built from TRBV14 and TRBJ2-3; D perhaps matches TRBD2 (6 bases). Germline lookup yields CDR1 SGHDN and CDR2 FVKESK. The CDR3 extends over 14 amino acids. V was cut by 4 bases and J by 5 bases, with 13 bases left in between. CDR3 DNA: TGTGCCAGCAGCCCGGGCTGGCGGGGAGATACGCAGTATTTT. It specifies CASSPGWRGDTQYF.

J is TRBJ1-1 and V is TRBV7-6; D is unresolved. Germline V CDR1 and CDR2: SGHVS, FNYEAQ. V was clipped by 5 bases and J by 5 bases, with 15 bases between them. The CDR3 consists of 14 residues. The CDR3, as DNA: TGTGCCAGCAGCGCGCGGGCCCTGGGGACTGAAGCTTTCTTT. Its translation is CASSARALGTEAFF.

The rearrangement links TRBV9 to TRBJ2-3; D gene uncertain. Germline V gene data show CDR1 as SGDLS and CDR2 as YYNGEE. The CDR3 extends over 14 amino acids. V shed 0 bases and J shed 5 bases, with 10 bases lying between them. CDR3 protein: CASSVGEFRDTQYF. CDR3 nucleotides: TGTGCCAGCAGCGTAGGGGAATTCCGAGATACGCAGTATTTT.

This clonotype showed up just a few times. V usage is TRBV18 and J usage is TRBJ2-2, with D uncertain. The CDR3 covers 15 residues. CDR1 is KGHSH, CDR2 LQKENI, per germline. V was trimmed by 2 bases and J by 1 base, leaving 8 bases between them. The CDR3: CASSPRERNTGELFF. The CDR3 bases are TGTGCCAGCTCACCAAGGGAACGGAACACCGGGGAGCTGTTTTTT. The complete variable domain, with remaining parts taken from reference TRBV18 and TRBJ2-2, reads NAGVMQNPRHLVRRRGQEARLRCSPMKGHSHVYWYRQLPEEGLKFMVYLQKENIIDESGMPKERFSAEFPKEGPSILRIQQVVRGDSAAYFCASSPRERNTGELFFGEGSRLTVL.

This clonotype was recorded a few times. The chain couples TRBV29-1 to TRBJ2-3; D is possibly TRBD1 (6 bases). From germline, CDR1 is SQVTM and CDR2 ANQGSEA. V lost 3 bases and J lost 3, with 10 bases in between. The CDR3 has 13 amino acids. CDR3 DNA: TGCAGCGTTGACAGGGGCGGAACAGATACGCAGTATTTT. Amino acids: CSVDRGGTDTQYF.